These T cell receptor beta chains were read from a single sample in a study of T cell changes during pregnancy in multiple sclerosis. Sequencing used immunoSEQ multiplex PCR; TCRdb keeps in-frame clones, though not all of them. The sample includes approximately 100,000 clones, roughly 92% seen only once; the top ten take approximately 3.5%. Source: peripheral blood, taken after pregnancy. Receptor source: a female donor with multiple sclerosis, enrolled in a pregnancy study. The CDR3 runs from the conserved cysteine through the conserved F or W. Each record gives: V gene, clone size, J gene, D gene, CDR3 DNA, CDR3 protein. D genes are given only for firm matches. Not all rows give a size; the values are once, few, many and, for expanded clones, a class.

TRBV5-1	once	TRBJ2-7	TRBD1	TGCGCCAGCAGCTTGGGGGGACAGGGGGCCCAGCAGTACTTC	CASSLGGQGAQQYF
TRBV2	NA	TRBJ1-4	TRBD1	TGTGCCAGCAGTGAACATGGACAGGGGAATGAAAAACTGTTTTTT	CASSEHGQGNEKLFF
TRBV28	NA	TRBJ1-1	TRBD1	TGTGCCACCAGGGGGCAGCCTGAAGCTTTCTTT	CATRGQPEAFF
TRBV7-2	NA	TRBJ1-1	TRBD1	TGTGCCAGCAGCAGACAGGGGATGAACACTGAAGCTTTCTTT	CASSRQGMNTEAFF
TRBV9	NA	TRBJ2-1	NA	TGTGCCAGCAGCCCCCGGGACAACTACAATGAGCAGTTCTTC	CASSPRDNYNEQFF
TRBV6-5	NA	TRBJ1-2	NA	TGTGCCAGCAGTTACGCGCCTTCAGGGTCCTACGGCTACACCTTC	CASSYAPSGSYGYTF
TRBV6-1	NA	TRBJ2-3	TRBD1	TGTGCCAGCAGTGAATGGGGACAGGGCCCAGATACGCAGTATTTT	CASSEWGQGPDTQYF
TRBV12-5	NA	TRBJ2-5	NA	TGTGCTAGTGCCGGAGAGACCCAGTACTTC	CASAGETQYF
TRBV7-2	NA	TRBJ2-5	NA	TGTGCCAGCAGCTTAGTTCTCCTACAAGAGACCCAGTACTTC	CASSLVLLQETQYF
TRBV5-6	NA	TRBJ2-7	NA	TGTGCCAGCAGCTTGAGGTTGAGGGACGAGCAGTACTTC	CASSLRLRDEQYF
TRBV6-6	NA	TRBJ1-4	TRBD1	TGTGCCAGCAGCCCCCGACAGGGAAGGACTAATGAAAAACTGTTTTTT	CASSPRQGRTNEKLFF
TRBV13	once	TRBJ2-7	TRBD1	TGTGCCAGCAGCTCCGGGACAGGGAAAATCGCCTACGAGCAGTACTTC	CASSSGTGKIAYEQYF
TRBV7-9	NA	TRBJ2-1	TRBD1	TGTGCCAGCAGCTTAGGACAGGGTATCAATGAGCAGTTCTTC	CASSLGQGINEQFF
TRBV5-1	NA	TRBJ2-7	NA	TGCGCCAGCAGCTTGGATCCAGGGTACGAGCAGTACTTC	CASSLDPGYEQYF
TRBV6-1	NA	TRBJ2-5	NA	TGTGCCAGCAGTGAAGGGAATAGGCAGGGGACCCAGTACTTC	CASSEGNRQGTQYF
TRBV19	NA	TRBJ2-5	TRBD1	TGTGCCAGTAGTACTCACCGGGACAGCCAAGAGACCCAGTACTTC	CASSTHRDSQETQYF
TRBV6-5	NA	TRBJ1-4	NA	TGTGCCAGCTCTGCGGGCTTGAGGGAAAAACTGTTTTTT	CASSAGLREKLFF
TRBV19	few	TRBJ1-3	NA	TGTGCCAGTAGTAGAAGGAGTGAAAACACCATATATTTT	CASSRRSENTIYF